One sample yielded the 20 T cell receptor beta chains listed below, sequenced in a study of CD8 T cells in ankylosing spondylitis (TCRdb year 2017). The library was generated by 5' RACE. The sequencer listed for this sample is Illumina HiSeq 2500. TCRdb took the public reads, trimmed them with fastp at Q25, ran MiXCR for clone calling and kept in-frame beta chains. Identical CDR3 proteins give one entry, which carries the most common genes and DNA. This sample lists about 130,000 distinct CDR3 sequences; around 6.6% were detected once. Around an eighth of the sample rests with the top ten. The specimen sequenced was blood, either unsorted or a sorted T cell fraction (not recorded which). All receptors derive from a female donor with ankylosing spondylitis or in good health (not recorded which).

This clonotype came up many times. The chain uses TRBV7-9 and TRBJ1-5; D is unresolved. The germline V gene has CDR1 SEHNR and CDR2 FQNEAQ (reference sequence). Trimming pared 1 base from V and 4 bases from J, leaving 8 bases between. CDR3 length equals 14 residues. The CDR3 is CASSLVVRNQPQHF. The CDR3, as DNA: TGTGCCAGCAGCTTAGTGGTGAGAAATCAGCCCCAGCATTTT.

This clonotype showed up many times. This sequence joins TRBV10-3 and TRBJ1-2; D call uncertain. V was pared by 0 bases and J by 8 bases, with 13 bases between. The CDR3 has 14 residues. In germline, CDR1 is ENHRY, CDR2 SYGVKD. The CDR3 DNA sequence: TGTGCCATCAGTGAGTCGACTCTAGGTGGGGGCTACACCTTC. Translated: CAISESTLGGGYTF.

The table lists this clonotype with many counts. V and J are TRBV20-1 and TRBJ1-2, with TRBD1 matching over 7 bases. The V and J ends lost 6 bases and 4 bases, in that order; junction bases with no gene match: 11. This CDR3 is built from 14 residues. Germline V gene data show CDR1 as DFQATT and CDR2 as SNEGSKA (reference sequence). The CDR3 DNA follows: TGCAGTGCCGATAGAACAGGGGTTAGCTATGGCTACACCTTC. Translated: CSADRTGVSYGYTF.

This clonotype was counted ten times or more. The chain carries TRBV28 and TRBJ2-3; 9 nucleotides match TRBD1. Germline loops: CDR1 MDHEN, CDR2 SYDVKM. The V gene end was trimmed by 2 bases and the J gene end by 4 bases; junction bases not matched to a gene: 4. CDR3 length equals 15 residues. CDR3 amino acids: CASSLGTGNSDTQYF. CDR3 DNA sequence: TGTGCCAGCAGTTTAGGGACAGGGAATTCAGATACGCAGTATTTT.

At least ten counts were recorded for this clonotype. This chain connects TRBV18 to TRBJ2-7; D remains unclear. V was pared by 1 base and J by 0 bases, with 7 bases between. The CDR3 extends over 14 amino acids. Germline V CDR1 and CDR2: KGHSH, LQKENI. This CDR3 is CASSPLSSSYEQYF. In nucleotides, the CDR3 is TGTGCCAGCTCACCACTTTCAAGCTCCTACGAGCAGTACTTC.

This clonotype was recorded at least ten times. The chain links TRBV5-1 to TRBJ2-3, with a weak D call TRBD1 (6 bases). The CDR3 contains 16 residues. The germline V and J ends were trimmed by 4 bases and 0 bases, with 15 bases remaining between them. Germline CDR1 reads SGHRS; CDR2 reads YFSETQ. CDR3 sequence reads: CASSTDRKLSTDTQYF. The DNA for the CDR3 is TGCGCCAGCAGCACAGACAGGAAACTTAGCACAGATACGCAGTATTTT.

This clonotype was recorded many times. The chain uses TRBV5-1 and TRBJ1-1, with TRBD1 as a possible D gene (5 bases). The CDR3 runs 13 residues. V lost 4 bases, J lost 6 bases, and 13 bases lay in between. From germline, CDR1 is SGHRS and CDR2 YFSETQ. Here the CDR3 reads CASSVRAGPEAFF. The CDR3 DNA reads as TGCGCCAGCAGCGTTCGGGCAGGGCCTGAAGCTTTCTTT. Variable domain in full (rest from reference TRBV5-1 and TRBJ1-1): KAGVTQTPRYLIKTRGQQVTLSCSPISGHRSVSWYQQTPGQGLQFLFEYFSETQRNKGNFPGRFSGRQFSNSRSEMNVSTLELGDSALYLCASSVRAGPEAFFGQGTRLTVV.

This clonotype was seen only a few times. V is TRBV4-2 and J is TRBJ2-3; D gene ambiguous. The CDR3 consists of 17 residues. CDR1 and CDR2 from the germline V gene are LGHNA and YNFKEQ. Deletions cut 0 bases from V and 5 bases from J, with 18 bases between. The CDR3 is CASSQDYSGPVVDTQYF. In nucleotides, the CDR3 is TGTGCCAGCAGCCAAGATTACTCCGGGCCGGTCGTAGATACGCAGTATTTT.

This clonotype was seen repeatedly, ten times or more. This sequence joins TRBV5-1 and TRBJ2-2; TRBD1 might be the D (5 bases). The germline V and J ends were trimmed by 7 bases and 2 bases, with 15 bases remaining between them. Germline V lookup: CDR1 SGHRS, CDR2 YFSETQ. CDR3 length equals 15 residues. The CDR3 region has the DNA TGCGCCAGCGCCCGGACACAGGCAAACACCGGGGAGCTGTTTTTT. Translating it yields CASARTQANTGELFF.

This clonotype was seen at least ten times. V gene TRBV7-3 combines with J gene TRBJ2-1, with 8 bases lining up with TRBD2. Germline V CDR1 and CDR2: SGHTA, FQGTGA. The CDR3 totals 16 residues. Germline trimming cut 3 bases from V and 2 bases from J; bases unmatched to any gene: 6. The CDR3 DNA reads as TGTGCCAGCAGCTTCTCGACGGGGGGGGCCTACAATGAGCAGTTCTTC. Protein product: CASSFSTGGAYNEQFF. The full variable domain, its missing parts supplied by reference TRBV7-3 and TRBJ2-1, is GAGVSQTPSNKVTEKGKYVELRCDPISGHTALYWYRQSLGQGPEFLIYFQGTGAADDSGLPNDRFFAVRPEGSVSTLKIQRTERGDSAVYLCASSFSTGGAYNEQFFGPGTRLTVL.

V is TRBV5-8 and J is TRBJ2-1, with 8 bases identical to TRBD2. The CDR3 consists of 15 residues. Germline V gene sequence: CDR1 SGHTS, CDR2 YDEGEE. The V and J ends lost 4 bases and 7 bases, in that order; junction bases with no gene match: 10. The CDR3 coding sequence is TGTGCCAGCAGCGAAACCGGGACTAGGCTTAATGAGCAGTTCTTC. Protein: CASSETGTRLNEQFF.

This clonotype has at least ten counts. V is TRBV5-1 and J is TRBJ1-2, with TRBD1 matching 8 bases. The CDR3 contains 13 residues. Looked up from germline, CDR1 is SGHRS and CDR2 is YFSETQ. Trimming removed 4 bases from V and 8 bases from J; junction bases left unmatched: 7. The CDR3 nucleotides are TGCGCCAGCAGCCTCGGACAGGGAAGCGGCTACACCTTC. The encoded protein is CASSLGQGSGYTF.

This clonotype came up many times. This chain uses TRBV20-1 with TRBJ2-2; 8 nucleotides agree with TRBD1. With V trimmed by 6 bases and J by 9 bases, 9 bases remained unmatched. The germline V gene encodes CDR1 DFQATT and CDR2 SNEGSKA (reference sequence). This CDR3 contains 13 residues. The CDR3 loop is CSARRTGHRELFF. The DNA for the CDR3 is TGCAGTGCCAGGCGGACAGGGCACCGGGAGCTGTTTTTT.

This chain joins TRBV19 and TRBJ2-1; possibly TRBD2 for D (7 bases). The ends were cut back, 5 bases at V and 8 bases at J, with 19 bases in the middle. The length of the CDR3 is 15 residues. The germline CDR1 and CDR2 sequences are LNHDA and SQIVND (reference sequence). CDR3 region: CASSWGGQSFDEQFF. CDR3 DNA: TGTGCCAGTAGTTGGGGGGGCCAAAGTTTCGATGAGCAGTTCTTC.

The rearrangement links TRBV7-2 to TRBJ2-1; 8 nucleotides match TRBD2. Germline trimming cut 5 bases from V and 6 bases from J; bases unmatched to any gene: 6. Germline assignment: CDR1 SGHTA and CDR2 FQGNSA. The CDR3 extends over 14 amino acids. The CDR3 loop reads CASSAPGLGNEQFF. Here the CDR3 DNA reads TGTGCCAGCAGCGCACCGGGACTAGGCAATGAGCAGTTCTTC.

This clonotype has ten or more counts. J is TRBJ1-1 and V is TRBV4-1, with D maybe TRBD1 (5 bases). The germline V and J ends were trimmed by 4 bases and 1 base, with 16 bases remaining between them. This CDR3 comprises 16 residues. Germline loops: CDR1 MGHRA, CDR2 YSYEKL. The CDR3 sequence is CASSRGSWGSNTEAFF. CDR3 bases: TGCGCCAGCAGCCGGGGGTCGTGGGGTTCGAACACTGAAGCTTTCTTT.

This clonotype was seen more than once but under ten times. This chain links TRBV7-2 with TRBJ2-3; possibly TRBD1 for D (5 bases). Germline CDR1 reads SGHTA; CDR2 reads FQGNSA. V lost 5 bases and J 2 bases, leaving 14 bases between the germline ends. The CDR3 runs to 15 residues. CDR3 DNA: TGTGCCAGCAGCCCCCTAAAGGGGTTCACAGATACGCAGTATTTT. This codes for CASSPLKGFTDTQYF.

At least ten counts were recorded for this clonotype. This CDR3 is CSARDRVTEAFF. The CDR3 DNA sequence: TGCAGTGCTAGAGATCGGGTCACTGAAGCTTTCTTT. This chain links TRBV20-1 with TRBJ1-1; D is uncertain. The CDR3 runs to 12 residues. V lost 0 bases, J lost 4 bases, and 6 bases lay in between. Germline CDR1 is DFQATT and CDR2 is SNEGSKA (reference sequence).

This clonotype appeared many times. This chain connects TRBV2 to TRBJ2-3; TRBD2 aligns across 9 bases. The CDR3 runs to 17 residues. Trimming at V came to 8 bases and at J to 2 bases, leaving 14 bases not matched to a gene. Germline values: CDR1 SNHLY, CDR2 FYNNEI. The CDR3 DNA reads as TGTGCCAGCGAGCACGGGACGACTAGCGGATTCACAGATACGCAGTATTTT. It is translated as CASEHGTTSGFTDTQYF.

This clonotype occurred many times. The chain employs TRBV20-1 and TRBJ2-1; D is possibly TRBD2 (5 bases). With 4 bases removed from V and 6 bases from J, the gap between germline ends came to 16 bases. The CDR3 length is 14 residues. Per the germline V gene, CDR1 is DFQATT and CDR2 is SNEGSKA (reference sequence). CDR3 bases: TGCAGTGCTACGGGATCTCTAGAGCGCAATGAGCAGTTCTTC. This gives the protein CSATGSLERNEQFF.